The text below deals with one T cell receptor beta chain. The data stem from a study of cytomegalovirus exposure and HLA in healthy donors. The primer mix had 60 Vbeta and 13 Jbeta primers. Sequencing was performed with immunoSEQ multiplex PCR; in TCRdb, only in-frame clones are kept and a portion is missing. The data hold some 100,000 clones, with 79% observed a single time. This CDR3 is 17 amino acids long. V gave up 3 bases and J gave up 4 bases, with 19 bases separating them. Germline V CDR1 and CDR2: SNHLY, FYNNEI. Donors showed nominal health when sampled, although they likely had unrecorded immune exposures.

This chain joins TRBV2 and TRBJ1-5, with a tentative D call TRBD1 (6 bases). The sequence derives from a female donor in good health and CMV-seropositive. Sequenced sample: PBMCs. This CDR3 is CASSEGDLGGQNQPQHF. DNA for the CDR3: TGTGCCAGCAGTGAGGGGGACCTCGGGGGGCAAAATCAGCCCCAGCATTTT.